This T cell receptor (beta chain) was identified during a study of shared clonotypes between healthy human individuals. Study-wide results and limits: Sharing of clonotypes among donors was expected to vary with sequencing depth.

15 amino acids form the CDR3, both terminal residues included. Germline-derived CDR1 and CDR2 are LNHDA and SQIVND (reference sequence). Per sorted-subset replicate PCR, input was approximately 0.2 ug DNA, representing roughly 30,000 T cell genomes. The protocol was immunoSEQ multiplex PCR, while the TCRdb copy is restricted to in-frame clones and leaves out a portion. The sample records about 2.1 million clones, just over 90% being singletons. CD45RO negativity and positive selection for CCR7 defined naive CD8 cells, a population that excluded terminally differentiated effector memory CD45RA+ cells. Comment on this clone: Its matching antigen is unknown. It is unclear where the CDR3 begins or ends on the DNA, so no DNA is shown, and the CDR3 is as TCRdb lists it.

The receptor comes from a man aged 18 to 30 in good health. Some clones in this sample may be carry-over from other donors' samples. The chain has TRBV19 and TRBJ1-2. The sample comprised naive CD8+ T cells from PBMCs. The CDR3 loop is CASSFGPGWAYGYTF.